Listed below are T cell receptor beta chains from one sample, sequenced in a study of cytomegalovirus exposure and HLA in healthy donors. Sequencing was performed with immunoSEQ multiplex PCR; in TCRdb, only in-frame clones are kept and a portion is missing. Among around 200,000 clones listed, about 85% were seen once. Sequences were obtained from PBMCs. The source is a man between 50 and 59 years old in good health and CMV-seronegative. The CDR3 runs from the conserved cysteine through the conserved F or W. Fields, in order: J gene, clone size, V gene, D gene, CDR3 DNA, CDR3 protein. The D gene is left open where the match is weak. Where a row states a size, it is once, few, many or the class of an expanded clone; other rows omit it.

J gene: TRBJ1-6; clone size: once; V gene: TRBV6-5; D gene: -; CDR3 DNA: TGTGCCAGCACCCGCGGGTACGAGGCCTACTCACCCCTCCACTTT; CDR3 protein: CASTRGYEAYSPLHF
J gene: TRBJ2-4; clone size: -; V gene: TRBV4-2; D gene: -; CDR3 DNA: TGTGCCAGCAGCCAAGTTCTGGCAAAAAACATTCAGTACTTC; CDR3 protein: CASSQVLAKNIQYF
J gene: TRBJ2-7; clone size: -; V gene: TRBV10-3; D gene: TRBD2; CDR3 DNA: TGTGCCATCAGTCCGACTAGCGGGGGTTACGAGCAGTACTTC; CDR3 protein: CAISPTSGGYEQYF
J gene: TRBJ1-1; clone size: -; V gene: TRBV7-9; D gene: -; CDR3 DNA: TGTTCCAGCAGCTTGGGTTTGGGAGGAGCTTTCTTT; CDR3 protein: CSSSLGLGGAFF
J gene: TRBJ2-7; clone size: -; V gene: TRBV4-3; D gene: TRBD2; CDR3 DNA: TGCGCCAGCAGCCCCGGGACTAGCGACTACGAGCAGTACTTC; CDR3 protein: CASSPGTSDYEQYF
J gene: TRBJ2-7; clone size: -; V gene: TRBV12-5; D gene: -; CDR3 DNA: TGTGCTAGTGGTTTGTCCGAGATTTACGAGCAGTACTTC; CDR3 protein: CASGLSEIYEQYF
J gene: TRBJ1-5; clone size: -; V gene: TRBV7-9; D gene: -; CDR3 DNA: TGTGCCAGCAGCAGTCCAGGGGAACAGCCCCAGCATTTT; CDR3 protein: CASSSPGEQPQHF
J gene: TRBJ2-1; clone size: -; V gene: TRBV7-9; D gene: -; CDR3 DNA: TGTGCCAGCAGCTTAGGGACTCTCCTCAATGAGCAGTTCTTC; CDR3 protein: CASSLGTLLNEQFF
J gene: TRBJ1-5; clone size: -; V gene: TRBV12-5; D gene: -; CDR3 DNA: TGTGCTAGTGGTTTGGTAATTTCAGGGTCCCCCAATCAGCCCCAGCATTTT; CDR3 protein: CASGLVISGSPNQPQHF
J gene: TRBJ2-5; clone size: once; V gene: TRBV9; D gene: TRBD1; CDR3 DNA: TGTGCCAGCAGCATCGGGACAGGGGAAGAGACCCAGTACTTC; CDR3 protein: CASSIGTGEETQYF
J gene: TRBJ1-4; clone size: -; V gene: TRBV9; D gene: -; CDR3 DNA: TGTGCCAGCAGTTTGAGGGGGACTAATGAAAAACTGTTTTTT; CDR3 protein: CASSLRGTNEKLFF
J gene: TRBJ1-2; clone size: -; V gene: TRBV7-8; D gene: -; CDR3 DNA: TGTGCCAGCAGCGCGAAGGGGAGCTACACCTTC; CDR3 protein: CASSAKGSYTF
J gene: TRBJ1-6; clone size: -; V gene: TRBV19; D gene: -; CDR3 DNA: TGTGCCAGTAGTATTGGCAACTCACCCCTCCACTTT; CDR3 protein: CASSIGNSPLHF
J gene: TRBJ1-2; clone size: -; V gene: TRBV2; D gene: -; CDR3 DNA: TGTGCCAGCAGACCCGACAGTAACTATGGCTACACCTTC; CDR3 protein: CASRPDSNYGYTF
J gene: TRBJ1-1; clone size: few; V gene: TRBV6-6; D gene: TRBD1; CDR3 DNA: TGTGCCAGCGCCAGAGGGGGCGTAGTGAACACTGAAGCTTTCTTT; CDR3 protein: CASARGGVVNTEAFF
J gene: TRBJ2-2; clone size: once; V gene: TRBV29-1; D gene: TRBD1; CDR3 DNA: TGCAGCGTTGGGGACAGGGGGAACACCGGGGAGCTGTTTTTT; CDR3 protein: CSVGDRGNTGELFF
J gene: TRBJ1-2; clone size: once; V gene: TRBV19; D gene: TRBD1; CDR3 DNA: TGTGCCAGTAGCCCCATTCGGACAGGTCTATACTATGGCTACACCTTC; CDR3 protein: CASSPIRTGLYYGYTF
J gene: TRBJ2-7; clone size: -; V gene: TRBV6-5; D gene: TRBD1; CDR3 DNA: TGTGCCAGCAGCCCACAGGGGGCCGCAGCCTACGAGCAGTACTTC; CDR3 protein: CASSPQGAAAYEQYF
J gene: TRBJ2-5; clone size: -; V gene: TRBV13; D gene: TRBD2; CDR3 DNA: TGTGCCAGCAGCCCACCGGGACTAGCGGGACAAGAGACCCAGTACTTC; CDR3 protein: CASSPPGLAGQETQYF
J gene: TRBJ1-2; clone size: -; V gene: TRBV5-1; D gene: -; CDR3 DNA: TGCGCCAGCAGCTCACAGACAGCTAGGGGCTACACCTTC; CDR3 protein: CASSSQTARGYTF
J gene: TRBJ1-2; clone size: -; V gene: TRBV5-6; D gene: -; CDR3 DNA: TGTGCCAGCAGCCTCTGGGGGCGTTGGACTAACTATGGCTACACCTTC; CDR3 protein: CASSLWGRWTNYGYTF
J gene: TRBJ2-3; clone size: -; V gene: TRBV2; D gene: -; CDR3 DNA: TGTGCCAGCAGGAAAGCGGCCTCCGAGGATACGCAGTATTTT; CDR3 protein: CASRKAASEDTQYF
J gene: TRBJ1-5; clone size: -; V gene: TRBV7-6; D gene: -; CDR3 DNA: TGTGCCAGCAGGGGGCAGGGGCCCTCTTTGAGCAATCAGCCCCAGCATTTT; CDR3 protein: CASRGQGPSLSNQPQHF
J gene: TRBJ2-1; clone size: -; V gene: TRBV27; D gene: TRBD1; CDR3 DNA: TGTGCCAGCAGCCGTATACAGGGGCTTGAGCAGTTCTTC; CDR3 protein: CASSRIQGLEQFF
J gene: TRBJ2-5; clone size: -; V gene: TRBV5-1; D gene: TRBD1; CDR3 DNA: TGCGCCAGCAGCTTGGGCCAACAGGGGGTGGAGACCCAGTACTTC; CDR3 protein: CASSLGQQGVETQYF
J gene: TRBJ2-1; clone size: -; V gene: TRBV11-2; D gene: TRBD1; CDR3 DNA: TGTGCCAGCAGCTTAGATTTGGACAGGGTACGGGAGCAGTTCTTC; CDR3 protein: CASSLDLDRVREQFF
J gene: TRBJ1-1; clone size: few; V gene: TRBV28; D gene: -; CDR3 DNA: TGTGCCAGCAGTCTACAGGGGAACACTGAAGCTTTCTTT; CDR3 protein: CASSLQGNTEAFF
J gene: TRBJ2-4; clone size: -; V gene: TRBV2; D gene: -; CDR3 DNA: TGTGCCAGCAAGGGGCAGGCCCTCAGAGCCAAAAACATTCAGTACTTC; CDR3 protein: CASKGQALRAKNIQYF
J gene: TRBJ2-7; clone size: -; V gene: TRBV27; D gene: TRBD2; CDR3 DNA: TGTGCCAGCAGTATAGCGGGTGGTTACGAGCAGTACTTC; CDR3 protein: CASSIAGGYEQYF
J gene: TRBJ2-6; clone size: -; V gene: TRBV6-5; D gene: -; CDR3 DNA: TGTGCCAGCACCTACGAGCTCTCTGGGGCCAACGTCCTGACTTTC; CDR3 protein: CASTYELSGANVLTF
J gene: TRBJ2-1; clone size: -; V gene: TRBV11-2; D gene: -; CDR3 DNA: TGTGCCAGCAGCTTATACCTGGTCGGGGGAAATGAGCAGTTCTTC; CDR3 protein: CASSLYLVGGNEQFF
J gene: TRBJ2-5; clone size: -; V gene: TRBV10-3; D gene: TRBD2; CDR3 DNA: TGTGCCGTGTCGACTAGCGGGGGACCCTCTCAAGAGACCCAGTACTTC; CDR3 protein: CAVSTSGGPSQETQYF
J gene: TRBJ2-5; clone size: -; V gene: TRBV5-1; D gene: TRBD1; CDR3 DNA: TGCGCCAGCAGCGCCCGGGACAGGACCTATGAGCAGTACTTC; CDR3 protein: CASSARDRTYEQYF
J gene: TRBJ1-1; clone size: -; V gene: TRBV4-1; D gene: -; CDR3 DNA: TGCGCCAGCAGCCAAGAATGGAGGGGAGGTACTGAAGCTTTCTTT; CDR3 protein: CASSQEWRGGTEAFF